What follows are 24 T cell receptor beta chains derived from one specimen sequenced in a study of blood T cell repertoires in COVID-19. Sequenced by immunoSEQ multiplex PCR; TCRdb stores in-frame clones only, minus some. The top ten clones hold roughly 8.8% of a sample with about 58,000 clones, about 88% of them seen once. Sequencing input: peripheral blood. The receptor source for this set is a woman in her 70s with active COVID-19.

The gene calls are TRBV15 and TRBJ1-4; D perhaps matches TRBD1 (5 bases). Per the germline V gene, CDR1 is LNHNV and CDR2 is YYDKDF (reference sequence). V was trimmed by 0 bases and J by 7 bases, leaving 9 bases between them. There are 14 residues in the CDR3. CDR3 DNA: TGTGCCACCAGCAGAGAACCGGGGGGTGAAAAACTGTTTTTT. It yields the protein CATSREPGGEKLFF.

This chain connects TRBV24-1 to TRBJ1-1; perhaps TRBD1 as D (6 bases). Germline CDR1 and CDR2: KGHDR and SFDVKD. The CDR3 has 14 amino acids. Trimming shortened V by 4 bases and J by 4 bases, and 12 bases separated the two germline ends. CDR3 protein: CATSDPGTSTEAFF. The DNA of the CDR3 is TGTGCCACCAGTGACCCCGGGACAAGCACTGAAGCTTTCTTT.

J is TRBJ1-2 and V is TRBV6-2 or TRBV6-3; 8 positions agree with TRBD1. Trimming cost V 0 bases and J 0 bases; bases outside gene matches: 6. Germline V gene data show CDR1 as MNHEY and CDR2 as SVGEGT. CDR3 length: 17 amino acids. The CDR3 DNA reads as TGTGCCAGCAGTTACTCAGACAGGGGAGAGACTAACTATGGCTACACCTTC. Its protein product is CASSYSDRGETNYGYTF.

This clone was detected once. The CDR3 protein is CASSGDRVLYEQYF. CDR3 coding DNA: TGTGCCAGCAGCGGGGACAGGGTTCTGTACGAGCAGTACTTC. This chain connects TRBV5-5 to TRBJ2-7; 9 bases agree with TRBD1. V lost 4 bases to trimming and J lost 4 bases; unmatched junction nucleotides: 6. The length of the CDR3 is 14 residues. CDR1 is SGHKS, CDR2 YYEKEE, per germline (reference sequence).

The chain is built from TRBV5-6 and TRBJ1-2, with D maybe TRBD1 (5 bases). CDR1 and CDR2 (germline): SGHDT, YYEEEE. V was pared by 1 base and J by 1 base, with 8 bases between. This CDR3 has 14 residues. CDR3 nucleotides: TGTGCCAGCAGCTTGTTACAGGATAACTATGGCTACACCTTC. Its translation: CASSLLQDNYGYTF. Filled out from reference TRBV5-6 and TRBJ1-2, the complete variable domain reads DAGVTQSPTHLIKTRGQQVTLRCSPKSGHDTVSWYQQALGQGPQFIFQYYEEEERQRGNFPDRFSGHQFPNYSSELNVNALLLGDSALYLCASSLLQDNYGYTFGSGTRLTVV.

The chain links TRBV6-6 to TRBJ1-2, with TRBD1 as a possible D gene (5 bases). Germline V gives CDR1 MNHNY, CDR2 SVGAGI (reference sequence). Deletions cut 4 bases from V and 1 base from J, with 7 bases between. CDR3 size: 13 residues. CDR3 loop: CASSSTDNYGYTF. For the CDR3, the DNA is TGTGCCAGCAGTTCGACAGATAACTATGGCTACACCTTC.

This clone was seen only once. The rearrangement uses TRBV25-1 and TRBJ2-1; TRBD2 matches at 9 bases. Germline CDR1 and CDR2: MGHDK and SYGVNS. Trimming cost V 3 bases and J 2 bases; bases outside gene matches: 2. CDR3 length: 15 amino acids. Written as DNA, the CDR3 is TGTGCCAGCAGTGAGGGACTAGCAACCTACAATGAGCAGTTCTTC. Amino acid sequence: CASSEGLATYNEQFF.

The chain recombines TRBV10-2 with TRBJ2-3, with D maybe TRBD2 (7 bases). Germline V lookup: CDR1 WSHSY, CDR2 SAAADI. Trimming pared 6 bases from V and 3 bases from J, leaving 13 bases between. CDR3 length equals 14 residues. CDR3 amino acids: CASREGGVTDTQYF. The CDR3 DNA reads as TGCGCCAGCAGGGAGGGGGGGGTTACAGATACGCAGTATTTT.

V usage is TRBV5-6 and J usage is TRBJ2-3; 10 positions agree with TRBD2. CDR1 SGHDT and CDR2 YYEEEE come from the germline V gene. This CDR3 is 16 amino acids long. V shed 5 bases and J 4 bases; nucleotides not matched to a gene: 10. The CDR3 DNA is TGTGCCAGCAGGTTTCTAGCGGGAGAGTTCGCAGATACGCAGTATTTT. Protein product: CASRFLAGEFADTQYF.

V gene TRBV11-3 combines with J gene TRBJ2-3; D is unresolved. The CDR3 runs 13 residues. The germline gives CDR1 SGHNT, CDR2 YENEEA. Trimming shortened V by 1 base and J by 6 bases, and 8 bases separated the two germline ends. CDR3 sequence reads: CASSLGPGDTQYF. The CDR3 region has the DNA TGTGCCAGCAGCTTAGGGCCGGGTGATACGCAGTATTTT. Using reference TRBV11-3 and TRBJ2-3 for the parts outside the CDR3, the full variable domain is EAGVVQSPRYKIIEKKQPVAFWCNPISGHNTLYWYLQNLGQGPELLIRYENEEAVDDSQLPKDRFSAERLKGVDSTLKIQPAELGDSAVYLCASSLGPGDTQYFGPGTRLTVL.

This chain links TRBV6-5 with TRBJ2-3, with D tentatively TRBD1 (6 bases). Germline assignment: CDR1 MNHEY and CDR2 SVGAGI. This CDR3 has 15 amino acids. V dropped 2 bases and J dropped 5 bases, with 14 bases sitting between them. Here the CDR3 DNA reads TGTGCCAGCAGTTACCATCACAGGGAAGGAGATACGCAGTATTTT. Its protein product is CASSYHHREGDTQYF.

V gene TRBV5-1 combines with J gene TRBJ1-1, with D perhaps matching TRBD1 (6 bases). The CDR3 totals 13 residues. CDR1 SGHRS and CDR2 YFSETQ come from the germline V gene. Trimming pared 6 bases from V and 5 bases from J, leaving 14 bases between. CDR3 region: CASNLGGGTEAFF. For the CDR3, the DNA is TGCGCCAGCAACCTAGGGGGTGGAACTGAAGCTTTCTTT.

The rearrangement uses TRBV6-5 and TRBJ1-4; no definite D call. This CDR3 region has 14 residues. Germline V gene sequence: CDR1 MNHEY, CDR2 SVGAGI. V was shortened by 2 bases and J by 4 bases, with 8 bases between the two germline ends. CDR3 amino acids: CASSYGQFNEKLFF. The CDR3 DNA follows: TGTGCCAGCAGTTACGGCCAGTTTAATGAAAAACTGTTTTTT.

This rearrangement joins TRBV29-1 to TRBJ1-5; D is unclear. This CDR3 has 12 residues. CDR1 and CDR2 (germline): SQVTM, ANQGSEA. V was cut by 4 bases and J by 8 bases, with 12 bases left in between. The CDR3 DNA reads TGCAGCGTTGTGTCCCCCAGTGAGCCCCAGCATTTT. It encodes CSVVSPSEPQHF.

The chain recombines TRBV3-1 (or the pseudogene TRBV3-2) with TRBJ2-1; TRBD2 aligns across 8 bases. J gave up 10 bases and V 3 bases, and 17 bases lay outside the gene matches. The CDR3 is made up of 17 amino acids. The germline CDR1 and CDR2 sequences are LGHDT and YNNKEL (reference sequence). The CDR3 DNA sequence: TGTGCCAGCAGCCATGGTCGAACGTCTAGCGGGTGGGGGGAGCAGTTCTTC. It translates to CASSHGRTSSGWGEQFF.

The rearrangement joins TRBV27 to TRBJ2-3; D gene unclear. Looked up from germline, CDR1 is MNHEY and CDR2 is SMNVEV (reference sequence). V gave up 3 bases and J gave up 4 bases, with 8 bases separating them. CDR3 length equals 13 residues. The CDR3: CASSFPEADTQYF. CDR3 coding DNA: TGTGCCAGCAGTTTCCCAGAGGCAGATACGCAGTATTTT.

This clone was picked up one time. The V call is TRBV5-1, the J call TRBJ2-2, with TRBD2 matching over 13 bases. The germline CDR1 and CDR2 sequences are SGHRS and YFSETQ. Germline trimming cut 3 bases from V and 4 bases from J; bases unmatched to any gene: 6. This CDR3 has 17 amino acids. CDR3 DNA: TGCGCCAGCAGCTGGGGGACTAGCGGGGCAAGCACCGGGGAGCTGTTTTTT. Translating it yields CASSWGTSGASTGELFF.

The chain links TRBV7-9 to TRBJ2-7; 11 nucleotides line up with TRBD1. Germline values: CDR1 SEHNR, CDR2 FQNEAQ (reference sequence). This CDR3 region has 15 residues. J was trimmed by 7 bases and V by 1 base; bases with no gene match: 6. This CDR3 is CASSLVEDRGQEQYF. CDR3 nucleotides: TGTGCCAGCAGCTTAGTCGAGGACAGGGGGCAAGAGCAGTACTTC.

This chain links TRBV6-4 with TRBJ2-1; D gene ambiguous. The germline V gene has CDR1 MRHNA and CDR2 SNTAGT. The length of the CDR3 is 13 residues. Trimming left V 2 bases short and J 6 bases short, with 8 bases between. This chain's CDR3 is CASSDTPSNEQFF. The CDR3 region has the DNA TGTGCCAGCAGTGACACCCCCAGCAATGAGCAGTTCTTC.

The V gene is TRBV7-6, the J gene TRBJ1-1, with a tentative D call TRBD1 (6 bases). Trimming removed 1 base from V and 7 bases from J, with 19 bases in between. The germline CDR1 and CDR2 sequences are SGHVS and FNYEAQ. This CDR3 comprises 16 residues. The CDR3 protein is CASSLVQGRGGGEAFF. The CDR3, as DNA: TGTGCCAGCAGCTTAGTACAGGGCAGGGGAGGGGGTGAAGCTTTCTTT.

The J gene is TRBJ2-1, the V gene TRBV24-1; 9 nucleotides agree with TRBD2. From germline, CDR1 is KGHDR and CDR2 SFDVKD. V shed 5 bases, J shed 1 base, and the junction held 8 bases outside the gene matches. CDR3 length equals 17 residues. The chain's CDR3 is CATSGDSGSLSYNEQFF. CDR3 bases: TGTGCCACCAGTGGGGATAGCGGGAGTCTTTCCTACAATGAGCAGTTCTTC.

The CDR3 DNA reads as TGTGCCAGCAGCGTAGTTCCGACAGATACGCAGTATTTT. Protein sequence: CASSVVPTDTQYF. V is TRBV9 and J is TRBJ2-3, with unresolved D. This CDR3 has 13 amino acids. Germline CDR1 and CDR2: SGDLS and YYNGEE. Between the trimmed V and J ends, which lost 0 bases and 3 bases, there was a span of 5 bases.

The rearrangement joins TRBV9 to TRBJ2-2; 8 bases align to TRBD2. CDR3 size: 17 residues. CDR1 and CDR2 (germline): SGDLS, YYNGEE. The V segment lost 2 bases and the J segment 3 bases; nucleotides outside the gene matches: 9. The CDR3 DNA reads TGTGCCAGCAGCGTGTCAGCGGGAGTTGGGGACACCGGGGAGCTGTTTTTT. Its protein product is CASSVSAGVGDTGELFF.

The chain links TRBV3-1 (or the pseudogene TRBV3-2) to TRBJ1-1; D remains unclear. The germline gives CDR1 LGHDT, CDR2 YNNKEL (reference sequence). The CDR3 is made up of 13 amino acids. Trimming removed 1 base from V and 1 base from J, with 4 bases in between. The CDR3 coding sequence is TGTGCCAGCAGCCAAGGGCCGAACACTGAAGCTTTCTTT. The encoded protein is CASSQGPNTEAFF.